The next 15 T cell receptor beta chains were all read from a single sample in a study of OX40 agonist ivuxolimab in advanced cancers. Profiling relied on immunoSEQ multiplex PCR, and the TCRdb table lists in-frame clones only, not all of them. Here the sample spans about 70,000 clones, just over 85% being singletons. The sample here was CD4+ or CD8+ T cells sorted from blood, taken in a trial of the OX40 agonist ivuxolimab. These receptors all come from an adult with an advanced solid tumor such as melanoma, head and neck, liver or kidney cancer.

The chain has TRBV7-9 and TRBJ1-2; a possible D gene is TRBD1 (5 bases). Germline CDR1 and CDR2: SEHNR and FQNEAQ (reference sequence). Deletions cut 7 bases from V and 8 bases from J, with 11 bases between. The CDR3 is made up of 11 amino acids. The chain's CDR3 is CASTRGGGYTF. The DNA of the CDR3 is TGTGCCAGCACCCGGGGGGGAGGCTACACCTTC.

The genes are TRBV11-2 and TRBJ2-7; the match to TRBD2 covers 9 bases. This CDR3 has 14 amino acids. Per germline, CDR1 SGHAT and CDR2 FQNNGV. V lost 3 bases and J lost 4; bases outside the gene matches: 4. The CDR3 coding sequence is TGTGCCAGCAGCTTGGCGGGGGGGAGGTACGAGCAGTACTTC. It encodes CASSLAGGRYEQYF.

The V call is TRBV19, the J call TRBJ2-5, with D tentatively TRBD1 (6 bases). Between the trimmed V and J ends, which lost 7 bases and 5 bases, there was a span of 20 bases. From germline, CDR1 is LNHDA and CDR2 SQIVND (reference sequence). The CDR3 consists of 15 residues. CDR3 amino acids: CASTPSSTGRETQYF. The DNA of the CDR3 is TGTGCCAGTACCCCCTCCTCGACAGGACGCGAGACCCAGTACTTC. The complete variable domain, with remaining parts taken from reference TRBV19 and TRBJ2-5, reads DGGITQSPKYLFRKEGQNVTLSCEQNLNHDAMYWYRQDPGQGLRLIYYSQIVNDFQKGDIAEGYSVSREKKESFPLTVTSAQKNPTAFYLCASTPSSTGRETQYFGPGTRLLVL.

V and J are TRBV7-6 and TRBJ2-5; 7 bases are a match to TRBD1. V dropped 5 bases and J dropped 2; count of bases not matched to a gene: 11. The CDR3 has 16 amino acids. Looked up from germline, CDR1 is SGHVS and CDR2 is FNYEAQ. The CDR3 reads CASSIPRGQKQETQYF. CDR3 bases: TGTGCCAGCAGCATACCCCGGGGACAGAAACAAGAGACCCAGTACTTC.

This rearrangement joins TRBV7-8 to TRBJ2-1; 9 bases are a match to TRBD2. Germline trimming cut 1 base from V and 4 bases from J; bases unmatched to any gene: 5. The CDR3 runs 16 residues. Germline V gene data show CDR1 as SGHVS and CDR2 as FQNEAQ. CDR3 sequence reads: CASSLDPAGGYNEQFF. DNA of the CDR3: TGTGCCAGCAGCTTAGATCCAGCGGGGGGATACAATGAGCAGTTCTTC.

The chain uses TRBV6-1 and TRBJ2-7, with TRBD1 matching over 10 bases. This CDR3 comprises 15 residues. V gave up 4 bases and J gave up 4 bases; unmatched junction bases: 7. The germline CDR1 and CDR2 sequences are MNHNS and SASEGT. The CDR3 bases are TGTGCCAGCAGTGCCCCCGGGACAGGGGATTACGAGCAGTACTTC. The encoded protein is CASSAPGTGDYEQYF.

V usage is TRBV4-2 and J usage is TRBJ2-5, with 10 bases lining up with TRBD2. After removal of 1 base from V and 1 base from J, the junction contained 0 bases not matched to a gene. This CDR3 region has 15 residues. Germline CDR1 LGHNA, CDR2 YNFKEQ. The CDR3 nucleotides read TGTGCCAGCAGCCAAGGACTAGCGGGCCAAGAGACCCAGTACTTC. Its translation is CASSQGLAGQETQYF.

The J gene is TRBJ2-3, the V gene TRBV10-3, with TRBD2 matching over 7 bases. Germline V gives CDR1 ENHRY, CDR2 SYGVKD. The CDR3 length is 14 residues. The J segment lost 0 bases and the V segment lost 3 bases, leaving 0 bases of the junction unmatched. The CDR3: CAISDGGSTDTQYF. The CDR3 DNA is TGTGCCATCAGTGACGGGGGGAGCACAGATACGCAGTATTTT.

The chain has TRBV4-1 and TRBJ2-2, with 14 bases matching TRBD2. Looked up from germline, CDR1 is MGHRA and CDR2 is YSYEKL. The trim removed 4 bases at V and 5 bases at J, leaving 9 bases unmatched. The CDR3 length is 18 residues. Here the CDR3 reads CASSPTSGRAWGTGELFF. In DNA form, the CDR3 reads TGCGCCAGCAGCCCGACTAGCGGGAGGGCCTGGGGAACCGGGGAGCTGTTTTTT.

This chain uses TRBV5-1 with TRBJ2-3; D might be TRBD1 (6 bases). V was trimmed by 2 bases and J by 2 bases, leaving 15 bases between them. CDR1 SGHRS and CDR2 YFSETQ come from the germline V gene. This CDR3 region has 16 residues. The CDR3 here is CASSFGSPGATDTQYF. The CDR3 DNA reads TGCGCCAGCAGCTTTGGCAGCCCAGGGGCCACAGATACGCAGTATTTT.

The chain joins TRBV13 to TRBJ2-3, with 9 bases fitting TRBD2. CDR3 length: 13 amino acids. The germline CDR1 and CDR2 sequences are PRHDT and FYEKMQ (reference sequence). J was trimmed by 12 bases and V by 6 bases; bases with no gene match: 10. CDR3 protein: CASRLSGGPLQYF. The CDR3 DNA is TGTGCCAGCAGATTAAGCGGGGGGCCCCTCCAGTATTTT.

This chain connects TRBV18 to TRBJ2-7; D uncertain. The CDR3 sequence is 12 residues long. Trimming shortened V by 4 bases and J by 2 bases, and 6 bases separated the two germline ends. Germline CDR1 is KGHSH and CDR2 is LQKENI. This CDR3 reads CASSRGTYEQYF. In DNA, the CDR3 is TGTGCCAGCTCACGTGGGACCTACGAGCAGTACTTC.

This chain links TRBV29-1 with TRBJ2-1; D unclear. Germline lookup yields CDR1 SQVTM and CDR2 ANQGSEA. The CDR3 runs to 12 residues. Between the trimmed V and J ends, which lost 4 bases and 5 bases, there was a span of 9 bases. CDR3 in amino acids: CSVVAGNNEQFF. The CDR3 DNA is TGCAGCGTTGTAGCAGGAAACAATGAGCAGTTCTTC.

This clone occurred a few times. The V gene is TRBV7-9, the J gene TRBJ1-2, with 7 bases matching TRBD1. The CDR3 spans 14 residues. V shed 5 bases and J 3 bases; nucleotides not matched to a gene: 6. Germline CDR1 is SEHNR and CDR2 is FQNEAQ (reference sequence). This CDR3 is CASSQPTGDYGYTF. CDR3 coding DNA: TGTGCCAGCAGCCAACCCACAGGGGACTATGGCTACACCTTC. Full variable domain (rest looked up from reference TRBV7-9 and TRBJ1-2): DTGVSQNPRHKITKRGQNVTFRCDPISEHNRLYWYRQTLGQGPEFLTYFQNEAQLEKSRLLSDRFSAERPKGSFSTLEIQRTEQGDSAMYLCASSQPTGDYGYTFGSGTRLTVV.

The rearrangement joins TRBV7-2 to TRBJ2-7, with D perhaps matching TRBD2 (6 bases). The CDR3 totals 15 residues. Between the trimmed V and J ends, which lost 5 bases and 3 bases, there was a span of 17 bases. Germline CDR1 is SGHTA and CDR2 is FQGNSA. The CDR3 spells CASSDGSSVVYEQYF. CDR3 DNA: TGTGCCAGCAGCGACGGGAGTAGCGTCGTCTACGAGCAGTACTTC.